These 28 T cell receptor beta chains share one sample of origin, sequenced in a study of T cell repertoires in cytomegalovirus infection. Each CDR3 protein is one row after TCRdb ran MiXCR on the reads. This table has over 55,000 distinct CDR3 sequences, 20% to 25% appearing once. No antigens are known for them. The source material was CD8+ T cells from cultured PBMCs, sampled from culture after CMV antigen stimulation. The origin of the receptors is a human donor in good health (CMV status not recorded). Some clones in this sample may be carry-over from other donors' samples.

The chain uses TRBV6-5 and TRBJ1-5; D is unresolved. CDR1 is MNHEY and CDR2 is SVGAGI in the germline V gene. This CDR3 region has 13 residues. With 2 bases removed from V and 7 bases from J, the gap between germline ends came to 9 bases. The CDR3 protein is CASSYKIGQPQHF. The CDR3 DNA sequence: TGTGCCAGCAGTTACAAGATTGGGCAGCCCCAGCATTTT.

This chain uses TRBV12-3 or TRBV12-4 with TRBJ2-3; the match to TRBD2 covers 9 bases. The junction had 11 bases not matched to a gene; V was cut back by 3 bases and J by 7 bases. This CDR3 contains 16 residues. In DNA, the CDR3 is TGTGCCAGCAGTTTCGCCCGCGGGGGGGCTACGAATACGCAGTATTTT. Amino acid sequence: CASSFARGGATNTQYF.

There are a few counts of this clonotype. The chain carries TRBV7-9 and TRBJ2-7; D ambiguous. Germline CDR1 is SEHNR and CDR2 is FQNEAQ (reference sequence). V lost 5 bases to trimming and J lost 4 bases, with 6 bases between them. There are 11 residues in the CDR3. The CDR3 loop reads CASSQIYEQYF. In DNA form, the CDR3 reads TGTGCCAGCAGCCAGATTTACGAGCAGTACTTC.

This sequence joins TRBV5-5 and TRBJ2-1; D possibly corresponds to TRBD1 (6 bases). Germline CDR1 is SGHKS and CDR2 is YYEKEE (reference sequence). The V end was cut by 0 bases, the J end by 1 base, with 14 bases between. The CDR3 sequence is 17 residues long. The CDR3, as DNA: TGTGCCAGCAGCTTGGAGTACGATCAGGGGTCCTACAATGAGCAGTTCTTC. Protein sequence: CASSLEYDQGSYNEQFF.

This clonotype was seen more than once but under ten times. The chain is built from TRBV20-1 and TRBJ2-7, with TRBD2 identical over 8 bases. This CDR3 has 12 amino acids. Germline trimming cut 1 base from V and 6 bases from J; bases unmatched to any gene: 2. CDR1 DFQATT and CDR2 SNEGSKA come from the germline V gene (reference sequence). CDR3 region: CSARGLAGEQYF. As DNA, the CDR3 is TGCAGTGCTAGAGGGCTAGCGGGCGAGCAGTACTTC.

This sequence joins TRBV11-2 and TRBJ2-7, with TRBD2 identical over 8 bases. This CDR3 is 17 amino acids long. J gave up 0 bases and V 4 bases, and 11 bases lay outside the gene matches. Germline CDR1 is SGHAT and CDR2 is FQNNGV. The CDR3, as DNA: TGTGCCAGCAGCTCCCCCGGGAGGGACGGCAGCTCCTACGAGCAGTACTTC. Its protein is CASSSPGRDGSSYEQYF.

This clonotype was found a few times. The rearrangement joins TRBV7-6 to TRBJ2-7, with 12 bases fitting TRBD1. CDR3 size: 16 residues. The germline gives CDR1 SGHVS, CDR2 FNYEAQ. V trimming: 1 base; J trimming: 0 bases; junction bases outside the gene matches: 1. CDR3 residues: CASSLGDRGPSYEQYF. CDR3 in DNA: TGTGCCAGCAGCTTAGGGGACAGGGGGCCCTCCTACGAGCAGTACTTC.

CDR3 amino acids: CASSSTGWAEAFF. DNA of the CDR3: TGTGCCAGCAGCTCGACAGGGTGGGCTGAAGCTTTCTTT. The gene calls are TRBV7-8 and TRBJ1-1; 7 nucleotides match TRBD1. J lost 6 bases, V lost 4 bases, and 5 bases had no gene match. Looked up from germline, CDR1 is SGHVS and CDR2 is FQNEAQ. This CDR3 comprises 13 residues. Full variable domain (outside the CDR3, taken from reference TRBV7-8 and TRBJ1-1): GAGVSQSPRYKVAKRGQDVALRCDPISGHVSLFWYQQALGQGPEFLTYFQNEAQLDKSGLPSDRFFAERPEGSVSTLKIQRTQQEDSAVYLCASSSTGWAEAFFGQGTRLTVV.

V and J are TRBV12-3 or TRBV12-4 and TRBJ1-5, with D maybe TRBD1 (5 bases). The CDR3 sequence is 14 residues long. V dropped 7 bases and J dropped 3 bases, with 13 bases sitting between them. The CDR3 DNA sequence: TGTGCCAGCACCCCGGGACTTTACAATCAGCCCCAGCATTTT. Its protein is CASTPGLYNQPQHF.

This clonotype was detected only a few times. The gene calls are TRBV19 and TRBJ1-1; 7 bases are a match to TRBD1. The CDR3 runs 14 residues. Per the germline V gene, CDR1 is LNHDA and CDR2 is SQIVND (reference sequence). Germline trimming cut 7 bases from V and 4 bases from J; bases unmatched to any gene: 9. The CDR3 loop is CASTIATGPTEAFF. The CDR3 bases are TGTGCCAGTACCATCGCGACAGGGCCCACTGAAGCTTTCTTT.

The genes are TRBV4-1 and TRBJ2-7; unclear D gene. CDR1 MGHRA and CDR2 YSYEKL come from the germline V gene. This CDR3 region has 15 residues. V was trimmed by 0 bases and J by 5 bases, leaving 14 bases between them. The CDR3: CASSQDFPPQDEQYF. The DNA for the CDR3 is TGCGCCAGCAGCCAAGATTTTCCACCTCAGGACGAGCAGTACTTC.

This clonotype is a singleton in its sample. The chain has TRBV9 and TRBJ2-2; 14 nucleotides agree with TRBD2. After removal of 2 bases from V and 5 bases from J, the junction contained 2 bases not matched to a gene. The V gene's germline CDR1 is SGDLS and CDR2 YYNGEE. The CDR3 sequence is 16 residues long. The CDR3 region has the DNA TGTGCCAGCAGCGTCGGACTAGCGGGGGGTACCGGGGAGCTGTTTTTT. Its translation is CASSVGLAGGTGELFF. Full variable domain (missing parts from reference TRBV9 and TRBJ2-2): DSGVTQTPKHLITATGQRVTLRCSPRSGDLSVYWYQQSLDQGLQFLIQYYNGEERAKGNILERFSAQQFPDLHSELNLSSLELGDSALYFCASSVGLAGGTGELFFGEGSRLTVL.

The rearrangement links TRBV4-3 to TRBJ2-1; 8 bases line up with TRBD2. Germline CDR1 reads LGHNA; CDR2 reads YSLEER. With 0 bases clipped from V and 2 bases from J, the junction kept 3 bases outside the gene matches. The CDR3 runs 16 residues. The CDR3 loop is CASSQDGLAAYNEQFF. The CDR3 DNA sequence: TGCGCCAGCAGCCAAGATGGACTAGCAGCCTACAATGAGCAGTTCTTC.

This clonotype was seen more than once but under ten times. J is TRBJ1-1 and V is TRBV18, with a tentative D call TRBD1 (5 bases). Per the germline V gene, CDR1 is KGHSH and CDR2 is LQKENI. Trimming took off 2 bases at V and 8 bases at J, with 9 bases between the two ends. This CDR3 comprises 12 residues. This chain's CDR3 is CASSPGTVEAFF. The CDR3 DNA reads as TGTGCCAGCTCACCAGGGACCGTGGAAGCTTTCTTT.

V gene TRBV6-2 or TRBV6-3 combines with J gene TRBJ2-1; 8 nucleotides line up with TRBD2. In germline, CDR1 is MNHEY, CDR2 SVGEGT. The CDR3 runs to 14 residues. Losses at the gene ends were 7 bases for V and 6 bases for J; bases not matched to a gene: 8. The CDR3 reads CASKTGGAGNEQFF. For the CDR3, the DNA is TGTGCCAGCAAGACGGGGGGGGCCGGCAATGAGCAGTTCTTC.

The sample holds a few counts of this clonotype. V is TRBV12-3 or TRBV12-4 and J is TRBJ2-6; the D is unclear. The CDR3 sequence is 15 residues long. The V gene lost 1 base and the J gene lost 0 bases, with 4 bases spanning the gap. For the CDR3, the DNA is TGTGCCAGCAGTTTAGAGCGCTCTGGGGCCAACGTCCTGACTTTC. Its protein is CASSLERSGANVLTF.

The gene calls are TRBV20-1 and TRBJ1-6, with D hard to call. CDR1 and CDR2 (germline): DFQATT, SNEGSKA (reference sequence). This CDR3 spans 15 amino acids. Trimming removed 6 bases from V and 0 bases from J, with 12 bases in between. The CDR3 is CSAKHDSSYNSPLHF. The CDR3 DNA follows: TGCAGTGCCAAACACGATAGCTCCTATAATTCACCCCTCCACTTT.

This clonotype was counted a few times. The chain couples TRBV4-3 to TRBJ1-2; D not certain. Germline V gene sequence: CDR1 LGHNA, CDR2 YSLEER. Trimming shortened V by 0 bases and J by 3 bases, and 8 bases separated the two germline ends. The CDR3 is 14 residues long. The CDR3 sequence: CASSQDWRHYGYTF. The CDR3 DNA reads TGCGCCAGCAGCCAAGATTGGCGGCACTATGGCTACACCTTC.

This clonotype was detected only a few times. The chain links TRBV7-9 to TRBJ1-5; TRBD1 matches 7 bases. CDR3 length: 14 residues. Germline loops: CDR1 SEHNR, CDR2 FQNEAQ (reference sequence). V shed 5 bases and J 3 bases; nucleotides not matched to a gene: 4. CDR3 sequence (DNA): TGTGCCAGCAGCCCCGGACAGGCCAATCAGCCCCAGCATTTT. Translation: CASSPGQANQPQHF.

The rearrangement joins TRBV30 to TRBJ1-2; D gene uncertain. This CDR3 region has 13 residues. Trimming stripped 6 bases from V and 4 bases from J, with 15 bases between. The germline V gene encodes CDR1 GTSNPN and CDR2 SVGIG (reference sequence). The CDR3 DNA follows: TGTGCCTGCCCGGTGGCATATCGCTATGGCTACACCTTC. Translated, it gives CACPVAYRYGYTF.

The chain recombines TRBV7-2 with TRBJ1-1; TRBD1 agrees at 9 bases. CDR1 is SGHTA and CDR2 is FQGNSA in the germline V gene. The junction had 11 bases not matched to a gene; V was cut back by 2 bases and J by 1 base. The CDR3 runs to 18 residues. CDR3 bases: TGTGCCAGCAGCTTAAGGTTGGTCGGGACAGGGCGGAACACTGAAGCTTTCTTT. Amino acid sequence: CASSLRLVGTGRNTEAFF. Filled out from reference TRBV7-2 and TRBJ1-1, the complete variable domain reads GAGVSQSPSNKVTEKGKDVELRCDPISGHTALYWYRQSLGQGLEFLIYFQGNSAPDKSGLPSDRFSAERTGGSVSTLTIQRTQQEDSAVYLCASSLRLVGTGRNTEAFFGQGTRLTVV.

The J gene is TRBJ2-1, the V gene TRBV6-2 or TRBV6-3, with 10 bases lining up with TRBD2. In germline, CDR1 is MNHEY, CDR2 SVGEGT. The V segment lost 5 bases and the J segment 8 bases; nucleotides outside the gene matches: 9. The length of the CDR3 is 15 residues. The CDR3: CASSESGGAPDEQFF. The DNA of the CDR3 is TGTGCCAGCAGTGAGAGCGGGGGGGCCCCGGATGAGCAGTTCTTC.

The CDR3 DNA follows: TGTGCCAGCAGGCCTGAGGGGTCGGGCACAGATACGCAGTATTTT. Its protein is CASRPEGSGTDTQYF. The rearrangement links TRBV27 to TRBJ2-3; D may correspond to TRBD1 or TRBD2 (5 bases each). This CDR3 spans 15 amino acids. Germline lookup yields CDR1 MNHEY and CDR2 SMNVEV (reference sequence). Trimming removed 6 bases at V and 1 base at J, with 14 bases between.

The V gene is TRBV6-6, the J gene TRBJ2-3; D is perhaps TRBD2 (5 bases). V was shortened by 5 bases and J by 0 bases, with 12 bases between the two germline ends. The CDR3 runs 15 residues. Germline values: CDR1 MNHNY, CDR2 SVGAGI (reference sequence). The CDR3 loop reads CASSPWEWSTDTQYF. Here the CDR3 DNA reads TGTGCCAGCAGTCCCTGGGAGTGGAGCACAGATACGCAGTATTTT.

In this sample, this clonotype turned up a few times. This sequence joins TRBV12-3 or TRBV12-4 and TRBJ1-4, with TRBD1 matching over 8 bases. This CDR3 region has 14 residues. J was trimmed by 4 bases and V by 7 bases; bases with no gene match: 5. The CDR3 sequence: CASTWTGFNEKLFF. The CDR3 nucleotides are TGTGCCAGCACCTGGACAGGGTTTAATGAAAAACTGTTTTTT.

This clonotype was recorded a few times. The V and J genes are TRBV7-2 and TRBJ2-7; maybe TRBD1 (5 bases). V gave up 7 bases and J gave up 6 bases, with 22 bases separating them. Germline lookup yields CDR1 SGHTA and CDR2 FQGNSA. The length of the CDR3 is 15 residues. This CDR3 is CASTDFHRPLGEQYF. CDR3 in DNA: TGTGCCAGCACCGATTTTCACAGGCCCCTGGGCGAGCAGTACTTC.

This clonotype was seen more than once but under ten times. V usage is TRBV7-2 and J usage is TRBJ2-3; 9 nucleotides match TRBD2. CDR1 is SGHTA, CDR2 FQGNSA, per germline. J lost 9 bases, V lost 1 base, and 5 bases had no gene match. The CDR3 has 14 amino acids. CDR3 protein: CASSLGERGETQYF. The CDR3 coding sequence is TGTGCCAGCAGCTTAGGAGAGCGGGGGGAAACGCAGTATTTT.

This clonotype has just a few counts. The chain carries TRBV4-3 and TRBJ2-2, with a tentative D call TRBD1 (5 bases). This CDR3 region has 15 residues. Germline values: CDR1 LGHNA, CDR2 YSLEER. Trimming took 0 bases from V and 5 from J, leaving 10 bases between them. The DNA for the CDR3 is TGCGCCAGCAGCCAAGATCGTAGGGGTACCGGGGAGCTGTTTTTT. This gives the protein CASSQDRRGTGELFF.